This is a list of T cell receptor beta chains from one sample in a study of beta chain features in type 1 diabetes. Repertoires were generated with immunoSEQ multiplex PCR, while TCRdb's copy carries only in-frame clones and drops some. The table has 360,000 or so clones, around 20% seen once. Sequencing was performed on naive CD4+ T cells from blood. The receptors originated from a woman younger than 30 in good health. Both conserved end residues are part of each CDR3. Fields, in order: J gene, CDR3 length, clone size, D gene, V gene, CDR3 protein, CDR3 DNA. A D gene is named only where the DNA matches it firmly. Only some rows state a clone size, as once, few, many or a class for expanded clones.

>TRBJ2-7|14|NA|TRBD2|TRBV5-1
CASSPSGASLEQYF
TGCGCCAGCAGTCCTAGCGGGGCGTCCTTGGAGCAGTACTTC
>TRBJ2-5|13|few|NA|TRBV18
CASSPGSQETQYF
TGTGCCAGCTCCCCTGGGAGCCAAGAGACCCAGTACTTC
>TRBJ1-2|13|few|NA|TRBV30
CAWSAMINYGYTF
TGTGCCTGGAGTGCTATGATTAACTATGGCTACACCTTC
>TRBJ2-7|15|NA|TRBD1|TRBV10-3
CAISEKAGGSYEQYF
TGTGCCATCAGTGAAAAGGCAGGGGGCTCCTACGAGCAGTACTTC
>TRBJ1-5|15|few|NA|TRBV30
CAWGGQPFSNQPQHF
TGTGCCTGGGGCGGACAGCCCTTTAGCAATCAGCCCCAGCATTTT
>TRBJ2-3|15|NA|TRBD2|TRBV30
CAWRQLAGGADTQYF
TGTGCCTGGAGACAACTAGCGGGAGGGGCAGATACGCAGTATTTT
>TRBJ1-2|13|few|TRBD1|TRBV6-5
CASSWDSNYGYTF
TGTGCCAGCAGCTGGGACAGTAACTATGGCTACACCTTC
>TRBJ1-6|15|NA|NA|TRBV18
CASSSSGAGNSPLHF
TGTGCCAGCTCATCGTCCGGGGCGGGGAATTCACCCCTCCACTTT
>TRBJ1-5|13|once|NA|TRBV7-2
CASSLDGNQPQHF
TGTGCCAGCAGCTTAGACGGGAATCAGCCCCAGCATTTT
>TRBJ2-2|13|NA|NA|TRBV27
CASSSQGRGELFF
TGTGCCAGCAGTTCCCAGGGTAGAGGGGAGCTGTTTTTT
>TRBJ2-7|13|few|NA|TRBV21-1
CASLREDPYEQYF
TGTGCCAGCCTCCGGGAGGACCCCTACGAGCAGTACTTC
>TRBJ2-5|15|once|TRBD1|TRBV7-3
CASSPGQGSQETQYF
TGTGCCAGCAGCCCCGGACAGGGCTCCCAAGAGACCCAGTACTTC
>TRBJ2-5|15|few|TRBD2|TRBV7-7
CASTGTSGGQETQYF
TGTGCTAGCACCGGGACTAGCGGGGGACAAGAGACCCAGTACTTC
>TRBJ2-1|15|few|NA|TRBV7-9
CASSSRTSRGDEQFF
TGTGCCAGCAGCTCTCGGACTAGTAGGGGGGATGAGCAGTTCTTC
>TRBJ1-5|15|NA|NA|TRBV7-2
CASSLAGRAPQPQHF
TGTGCCAGCAGCTTAGCCGGGAGGGCCCCTCAGCCCCAGCATTTT
>TRBJ1-2|14|few|TRBD1|TRBV4-1
CASSQRTGGDGYTF
TGCGCCAGCAGCCAGAGGACAGGGGGTGACGGCTACACCTTC
>TRBJ1-2|10|few|NA|TRBV2
CASRTYGYTF
TGTGCCAGCAGAACTTATGGCTACACCTTC
>TRBJ1-2|15|NA|TRBD1|TRBV9
CASSEYRGLEDAYTF
TGTGCCAGCAGCGAATACAGGGGACTCGAAGACGCCTACACCTTC
>TRBJ1-1|14|few|NA|TRBV30
CAWRKQPIYTEAFF
TGTGCCTGGAGGAAACAACCAATTTACACTGAAGCTTTCTTT
>TRBJ2-1|13|NA|NA|TRBV7-3
CASSLTDDNEQFF
TGTGCCAGCAGCTTGACAGACGACAATGAGCAGTTCTTC
>TRBJ2-1|13|few|NA|TRBV9
CASSGDPGSEQFF
TGTGCCAGCAGCGGGGATCCTGGGAGTGAGCAGTTCTTC
>TRBJ2-5|16|NA|TRBD2|TRBV5-1
CASSSPSGGGSETQYF
TGCGCCAGCAGTTCCCCTAGCGGTGGGGGTAGTGAGACCCAGTACTTC
>TRBJ2-7|14|few|TRBD2|TRBV6-1
CASSRSGSLYEQYF
TGTGCCAGCAGCCGTAGCGGGAGTCTCTACGAGCAGTACTTC
>TRBJ2-2|15|few|TRBD1|TRBV19
CASELGQGNTGELFF
TGTGCCAGTGAACTCGGACAGGGCAACACCGGGGAGCTGTTTTTT
>TRBJ2-1|16|NA|NA|TRBV6-5
CASSSPAGLSYNEQFF
TGTGCCAGCAGTTCCCCAGCGGGTCTCTCCTACAATGAGCAGTTCTTC
>TRBJ2-1|16|NA|TRBD2|TRBV5-1
CASSFGTSGREYEQFF
TGCGCCAGCAGCTTCGGGACTAGCGGGAGGGAGTATGAGCAGTTCTTC
>TRBJ2-2|18|NA|NA|TRBV21-1
CASTPIGLADSNTGELFF
TGTGCCAGCACCCCGATTGGACTAGCGGATTCGAACACCGGGGAGCTGTTTTTT
>TRBJ2-3|16|few|TRBD2|TRBV7-2
CASSPGLAGGTDTQYF
TGTGCCAGCAGCCCCGGGTTAGCGGGGGGCACAGATACGCAGTATTTT
>TRBJ2-1|15|NA|TRBD2|TRBV11-3
CASSLVAGPYNEQFF
TGTGCCAGCAGCTTAGTAGCGGGCCCTTACAATGAGCAGTTCTTC
>TRBJ2-3|15|NA|NA|TRBV5-1
CASSLVPRDTDTQYF
TGCGCCAGCAGCTTGGTACCGAGAGACACAGATACGCAGTATTTT
>TRBJ2-1|15|few|TRBD1|TRBV9
CASSPRQGVGNEQFF
TGTGCCAGCAGCCCCCGACAGGGCGTTGGGAATGAGCAGTTCTTC
>TRBJ2-5|15|few|NA|TRBV11-2
CASRRGRAGQETQYF
TGTGCCAGCAGACGGGGGCGAGCGGGGCAAGAGACCCAGTACTTC
>TRBJ1-2|13|few|NA|TRBV19
CASSKAVTGGYTF
TGTGCCAGTAGTAAGGCGGTGACGGGAGGCTACACCTTC
>TRBJ2-2|17|NA|TRBD1|TRBV5-1
CASSSGTGRVGTGELFF
TGCGCCAGCAGCTCCGGGACAGGGAGGGTAGGCACCGGGGAGCTGTTTTTT
>TRBJ2-1|14|few|NA|TRBV5-8
CASSLDSPYNEQFF
TGTGCCAGCAGCTTGGATAGCCCCTACAATGAGCAGTTCTTC
>TRBJ2-7|14|NA|TRBD1|TRBV19
CASASDRGYEEQYF
TGTGCCAGTGCCTCGGACAGGGGGTATGAAGAGCAGTACTTC
>TRBJ2-1|13|NA|NA|TRBV30
CAWSSRLGDEQFF
TGTGCCTGGAGCTCTCGACTAGGGGATGAGCAGTTCTTC
>TRBJ1-2|15|NA|NA|TRBV30
CAWSKAQGSNYGYTF
TGTGCCTGGAGTAAAGCCCAGGGATCTAACTATGGCTACACCTTC
>TRBJ2-3|11|NA|NA|TRBV6-5
CASLSTDTQYF
TGTGCCAGCCTCAGCACAGATACGCAGTATTTT
>TRBJ2-1|15|NA|NA|TRBV7-2
CASSLEQGFYNEQFF
TGTGCCAGCAGCTTAGAACAGGGATTCTACAATGAGCAGTTCTTC
>TRBJ1-4|12|NA|NA|TRBV4-3
CASSQEGAKLFF
TGCGCCAGCAGCCAAGAAGGGGCAAAACTGTTTTTT
>TRBJ1-4|16|few|NA|TRBV6-5
CASSSTETGGYEKLFF
TGTGCCAGCAGTTCAACTGAGACAGGCGGATATGAAAAACTGTTTTTT
>TRBJ2-5|16|NA|NA|TRBV9
CASSVGAGPGRETQYF
TGTGCCAGCAGCGTAGGGGCGGGCCCAGGGAGGGAGACCCAGTACTTC
>TRBJ1-1|11|NA|NA|TRBV29-1
CSGFRDTEAFF
TGCAGCGGCTTTAGAGACACTGAAGCTTTCTTT
>TRBJ2-5|17|few|TRBD1|TRBV6-1
CASSEALPGQGAKTQYF
TGTGCCAGCAGTGAAGCGCTTCCGGGACAGGGGGCTAAGACCCAGTACTTC
>TRBJ2-5|13|few|NA|TRBV5-6
CASSLGRVETQYF
TGTGCCAGCAGCTTGGGGAGGGTTGAGACCCAGTACTTC
>TRBJ1-1|14|NA|TRBD1|TRBV7-2
CASSSQGQNTEAFF
TGTGCCAGCAGCTCACAGGGGCAGAACACTGAAGCTTTCTTT
>TRBJ1-5|12|few|NA|TRBV14
CASSQGGQPQHF
TGTGCCAGCAGCCAGGGGGGACAGCCCCAGCATTTT
>TRBJ2-1|14|few|NA|TRBV30
CAWMGGSGYNEQFF
TGTGCCTGGATGGGGGGTAGCGGCTACAATGAGCAGTTCTTC
>TRBJ2-7|14|few|TRBD1|TRBV2
CASTFGQGSYEQYF
TGTGCCAGCACTTTCGGACAGGGTTCCTACGAGCAGTACTTC
>TRBJ2-3|16|NA|NA|TRBV4-1
CASSQGGGQHTDTQYF
TGCGCCAGCAGCCAAGGGGGTGGACAGCACACAGATACGCAGTATTTT
>TRBJ1-1|14|NA|NA|TRBV9
CASSVGDQDTEAFF
TGTGCCAGCAGCGTAGGAGACCAGGACACTGAAGCTTTCTTT
>TRBJ1-1|15|few|NA|TRBV15
CATSREDRGNTEAFF
TGTGCCACCAGCAGAGAAGATAGGGGGAACACTGAAGCTTTCTTT
>TRBJ2-1|17|NA|TRBD1|TRBV5-1
CASSLPTGTGAGSEQFF
TGCGCCAGCAGCCTACCGACTGGGACAGGGGCGGGAAGTGAGCAGTTCTTC
>TRBJ1-1|13|few|NA|TRBV30
CAWSVAVNTEAFF
TGTGCCTGGAGTGTTGCGGTGAACACTGAAGCTTTCTTT
>TRBJ2-5|17|few|TRBD2|TRBV11-1
CASSFLGTSGGTETQYF
TGTGCCAGCAGCTTCCTCGGGACTAGCGGGGGGACGGAGACCCAGTACTTC
>TRBJ1-5|14|NA|NA|TRBV2
CASSEGNSNQPQHF
TGTGCCAGCAGTGAGGGCAATAGCAATCAGCCCCAGCATTTT
>TRBJ2-5|15|NA|NA|TRBV11-2
CASSLGQGSQETQYF
TGTGCCAGCAGCTTAGGCCAGGGCAGCCAAGAGACCCAGTACTTC
>TRBJ2-3|16|few|TRBD2|TRBV30
CAWSGTSGMRTDTQYF
TGTGCCTGGAGTGGGACTAGCGGGATGCGGACAGATACGCAGTATTTT